Listed here are 17 T cell receptor beta chains from one sample, sequenced in a study of prognosis after radiotherapy for stage I lung cancer. Using two-round multiplex PCR, the authors amplified TCR beta CDR3 from genomic DNA. The first PCR round targeted every TRBV and TRBJ gene with specific primers. One entry per CDR3 protein, called by TCRdb with MiXCR from the multiplex PCR reads. The data hold 13,000 to 15,000 distinct CDR3 sequences, with about 27% observed a single time. Sequencing used PBMCs, obtained before or after stereotactic body radiation therapy (not recorded which). All receptors derive from a donor aged 50 or older with non-small cell lung cancer.

This clonotype has a count of ten or more. The chain employs TRBV29-1 and TRBJ2-7, with no clear D. V was trimmed by 5 bases and J by 4 bases, leaving 12 bases between them. This CDR3 is built from 12 residues. Germline assignment: CDR1 SQVTM and CDR2 ANQGSEA. This CDR3 is CSVIGKVYEQYF. Written as DNA, the CDR3 is TGCAGCGTTATTGGGAAAGTATACGAGCAGTACTTC.

The chain carries TRBV19 and TRBJ1-5; 8 nucleotides align to TRBD1. Germline CDR1 reads LNHDA; CDR2 reads SQIVND (reference sequence). The CDR3 spans 17 residues. The V and J ends lost 5 bases and 13 bases, in that order; junction bases with no gene match: 22. CDR3 protein: CASSPRDRWNSNQQQHF. The CDR3 nucleotides read TGTGCCAGTAGTCCGAGGGACAGGTGGAATAGCAATCAGCAACAGCATTTT.

A remark on this clonotype: Just one base apart from a much larger clone, this may be a read error. The chain uses TRBV30 and TRBJ1-5, with D tentatively TRBD1 (5 bases). Germline V gene data show CDR1 as GTSNPN and CDR2 as SVGIG (reference sequence). V gave up 4 bases and J gave up 11 bases, with 15 bases separating them. CDR3 length: 12 residues. The CDR3 loop is CAWMGGKGAQHF. The CDR3 region has the DNA TGTGCCTGGATGGGCGGAAAAGGGGCCCAGCATTTT. Filled out from reference TRBV30 and TRBJ1-5, the complete variable domain reads SQTIHQWPATLVQPVGSPLSLECTVEGTSNPNLYWYRQAAGRGLQLLFYSVGIGQISSEVPQNLSASRPQDRQFILSSKKLLLSDSGFYLCAWMGGKGAQHFGDGTRLSIL.

Ten or more counts support this clonotype. The V and J genes are TRBV20-1 and TRBJ2-7, with 12 positions matching TRBD2. Trimming at V came to 3 bases and at J to 4 bases, leaving 4 bases not matched to a gene. The CDR3 runs 14 residues. CDR1 is DFQATT, CDR2 SNEGSKA, per germline (reference sequence). The CDR3 nucleotides are TGCAGTGCTAGCGCGACTAGCGGGAGATACGAGCAGTACTTC. Its translation: CSASATSGRYEQYF.

The rearrangement links TRBV12-3 or TRBV12-4 to TRBJ2-7, with D maybe TRBD1 (5 bases). This CDR3 has 14 residues. The ends were cut back, 8 bases at V and 7 bases at J, with 21 bases in the middle. CDR3 amino acids: CASAQWQGSLEQYF. The CDR3 DNA is TGTGCCAGCGCTCAGTGGCAGGGCTCGCTTGAGCAGTACTTC.

This clonotype was counted ten times or more. The V call is TRBV6-1, the J call TRBJ1-5; TRBD1 matches 7 bases. V lost 2 bases to trimming and J lost 5 bases; unmatched junction nucleotides: 18. Germline lookup yields CDR1 MNHNS and CDR2 SASEGT. The CDR3 spans 19 residues. The DNA for the CDR3 is TGTGCCAGCAGTGAAAAGGCTTTTCGGAGGGGGCTTAGGGATCAGCCCCAGCATTTT. It codes for CASSEKAFRRGLRDQPQHF.

By proportion, this clonotype is medium-sized (0.01 to 0.1%). This chain connects TRBV5-1 to TRBJ2-1; D remains ambiguous. V lost 5 bases and J lost 1, with 13 bases in between. The CDR3 has 15 residues. Germline loops: CDR1 SGHRS, CDR2 YFSETQ. The CDR3 coding sequence is TGCGCCAGCAGTATGGTCCCCGGTTCCTACAATGAGCAGTTCTTC. Amino acids: CASSMVPGSYNEQFF.

Many counts were recorded for this clonotype. This chain connects TRBV11-2 to TRBJ2-7; D not certain. The CDR3 extends over 15 amino acids. CDR1 SGHAT and CDR2 FQNNGV come from the germline V gene. V was clipped by 4 bases and J by 2 bases, with 15 bases between them. The CDR3 region is CASSSLRVLTYEQYF. CDR3 nucleotide sequence: TGTGCCAGCAGCTCCCTTCGGGTTTTAACCTACGAGCAGTACTTC. Variable domain in full (rest from reference TRBV11-2 and TRBJ2-7): EAGVAQSPRYKIIEKRQSVAFWCNPISGHATLYWYQQILGQGPKLLIQFQNNGVVDDSQLPKDRFSAERLKGVDSTLKIQPAKLEDSAVYLCASSSLRVLTYEQYFGPGTRLTVT.

Only a few counts were recorded for this clonotype. This clone may be a read error of a much larger clone one base away. The gene calls are TRBV2 and TRBJ2-7; 7 nucleotides align to TRBD2. This CDR3 is built from 15 residues. V gave up 4 bases and J gave up 4 bases; unmatched junction bases: 10. The germline gives CDR1 SNHLY, CDR2 FYNNEI. Here the CDR3 DNA reads TGTGCCAGCAGTGGCACGACTAGCAGACCTTACGAGCAGTACTTC. Protein sequence: CASSGTTSRPYEQYF.

By sample fraction, this clonotype is medium-sized. The chain carries TRBV15 and TRBJ1-3; D remains ambiguous. V lost 7 bases and J lost 5, with 12 bases in between. The CDR3 extends over 13 amino acids. Per germline, CDR1 LNHNV and CDR2 YYDKDF (reference sequence). CDR3 loop: CATTSGYRNTIYF. The CDR3 DNA follows: TGTGCCACCACCTCGGGGTACAGAAACACCATATATTTT.

On this clonotype itself: The junction and the germline gene differ at one end; a read error may be behind it. The V call is TRBV28, the J call TRBJ1-5; a weak D match, TRBD1 (6 bases). Per germline, CDR1 MDHEN and CDR2 SYDVKM. This CDR3 region has 15 residues. CDR3 DNA sequence: TGTGCCAGCATTTTAGGGGGGGCGCTCGGCCAGCCCCAGCATTTT. Protein: CASILGGALGQPQHF.

This clonotype was detected ten times or more. The gene calls are TRBV13 and TRBJ1-2; 12 bases line up with TRBD1. The CDR3 runs to 14 residues. Germline assignment: CDR1 PRHDT and CDR2 FYEKMQ (reference sequence). V gave up 8 bases and J gave up 7 bases; unmatched junction bases: 8. CDR3 protein: CASRRDRGLGGYTF. As DNA, the CDR3 is TGTGCCAGCCGCCGGGACAGGGGGCTAGGTGGCTACACCTTC.

J is TRBJ2-5 and V is TRBV6-5, with TRBD2 as a possible D gene (5 bases). Germline CDR1 reads MNHEY; CDR2 reads SVGAGI. The length of the CDR3 is 17 residues. Trimming took 0 bases from V and 3 from J, leaving 17 bases between them. The CDR3 loop reads CASSYSITGKAKETQYF. The CDR3 DNA reads TGTGCCAGCAGTTACTCGATCACGGGAAAGGCCAAAGAGACCCAGTACTTC.

The sample holds many counts of this clonotype. This chain connects TRBV5-1 to TRBJ2-7; D is perhaps TRBD1 (5 bases). Germline lookup yields CDR1 SGHRS and CDR2 YFSETQ. Trimming shortened V by 4 bases and J by 13 bases, and 24 bases separated the two germline ends. CDR3 length: 14 residues. For the CDR3, the DNA is TGCGCCAGCAGCGGTGGCCCCAGGGATGAGCCCTTTTACTTC. Protein: CASSGGPRDEPFYF.

This clonotype was seen ten or more times. V gene TRBV20-1 combines with J gene TRBJ2-7, with unresolved D. The CDR3 runs to 10 residues. Per the germline V gene, CDR1 is DFQATT and CDR2 is SNEGSKA (reference sequence). The V gene lost 6 bases and the J gene lost 8 bases, with 11 bases spanning the gap. The CDR3 DNA follows: TGCAGTGCCCCTATAATGAAGCAGTACTTC. Amino acids: CSAPIMKQYF.

This clonotype is labeled medium-sized. The rearrangement uses TRBV6-1 and TRBJ1-6; TRBD1 matches at 7 bases. The V segment lost 8 bases and the J segment 9 bases; nucleotides outside the gene matches: 13. CDR3 length equals 15 residues. CDR1 is MNHNS, CDR2 SASEGT, per germline. The CDR3 DNA follows: TGTGCCAGCGTAGAAAGGGATAGGGGGCTTTCACCCCTCCACTTT. Translation: CASVERDRGLSPLHF.

This clonotype is medium-sized (0.01 to 0.1%) in the sample. The rearrangement links TRBV15 to TRBJ2-7; D gene uncertain. The CDR3 is 14 amino acids. CDR1 LNHNV and CDR2 YYDKDF come from the germline V gene (reference sequence). The V end lost 0 bases, the J end lost 6 bases, and 12 bases lay between the germline ends. The CDR3 loop reads CATSRDWSRSEQYF. In DNA, the CDR3 is TGTGCCACCAGCAGAGATTGGAGCCGGTCCGAGCAGTACTTC.